This TCR beta chain was recorded in a study of monozygotic twins with inflammatory bowel disease (dated by TCRdb to the late 2010s). Notes on the research overall: In total, around 28 monozygotic twin pairs made up the full study: 19 Danish pairs, all IBD-discordant, plus nine German pairs, of which four were IBD-concordant and five were IBD-discordant. Disease-associated traits were sought mainly through comparisons between IBD patients and their genetically identical healthy co-twins within discordant pairs. Each individual had, on average, about 151 000 unique TCRalpha sequences and 181 000 unique TCRbeta sequences available for analysis. General conclusions and limits of the study: Repertoire similarity did not differ between concordant and discordant twins, which could be due to limited statistical power. Compared with healthy twins, IBD patients had fewer clonotypes in common with other individuals, a difference most pronounced in patients showing signs of disease activity. The results gave no support for a single strong signal or clonotype linked to IBD. Distinction between different T cell subtypes could not be achieved in the analysis. A decrease in TCRbeta repertoire diversity, as measured by inverse Simpson index, was observed in IBD patients compared with their healthy co-twins. Background noise and inter-individual variability may have been introduced into the repertoires by the differing immunosuppressive treatments among patients.

A roughly 2.4 ml peripheral blood sample was drawn into PAXgene tubes per donor and stored at -80°C. Without T cell sorting, total RNA was isolated from whole blood using the PAXgene blood miRNA kit on an automated QIAcube. Peripheral blood from monozygotic twin pairs, either concordant or discordant for inflammatory bowel disease, underwent deep TCRalpha and TCRbeta repertoire profiling that used unique molecular barcoding. Smoking habits were recorded for all twin pairs, and each individual was classified as a current, former or never smoker. Library preparation was by 5' RACE. Each TCR library was prepared from about 3.5 ug of total RNA. For each sample, cDNA synthesis with SMARTScribe reverse transcriptase was split into eight separate reactions. Unique molecular identifiers containing a 6-nucleotide sample barcode were introduced through template switching during cDNA synthesis. Amplification of TCRalpha and TCRbeta cDNA involved two nested PCRs of approximately 17 and 9 cycles, and each PCR was followed by bead purification. Before amplification, the cDNA was treated with uracil DNA-glycosylase and purified using the QIAquick PCR purification kit. The second PCR added Illumina TruSeq-compatible adapters along with sample-specific barcodes. Library quality and concentration were checked on TapeStation and Qubit, and libraries were pooled at around 5 ng each. Sequencing of pooled libraries was carried out on an Illumina HiSeq2500 single-index Rapid Run using 2 x 100 bp reads and custom sequencing primers. The study's own analysis went as follows. MiGEC version 1.2.6 was used for UMI-based consensus assembly to correct PCR and sequencing errors. V(D)J alignment, clonotype assembly and CDR3 extraction were performed with MiXCR version 2.1.1. Gene usage, clonotype sharing and MAIT/NKT TCR abundance were normalised by analysing the top 1000, 10 000 and 20 000 clonotypes per sample. Diversity was computed as the inverse Simpson index with the vegan R package after downsampling to 27 000 UMIs. Paired Mann-Whitney U tests were applied to discordant twin pairs, and Benjamini-Hochberg correction was used for multiple testing. Based on TCRdb reprocessing of the reads, there is one entry per CDR3 protein sequence, and DNA is missing. The V and J calls come from TCRdb's annotation, not from the publication. In this sample's table one finds over 200,000 distinct CDR3 sequences. The ten largest account for approximately 1.5% of the sample.

Remarks on this clonotype: Its antigen is unknown.

The cysteine opens and the phenylalanine closes a CDR3 of 12 amino acids. No nucleotide data were recorded. Reading the germline V gene (reference sequence) gives CDR1 DFQATT and CDR2 SNEGSKA. The sequence links TRBV20-1 to TRBJ1-1; the TCRdb D gene call, TRBD1, has no DNA to confirm it. This clonotype was obtained from a human donor with ulcerative colitis or Crohn's disease, or a healthy co-twin of an affected twin (not recorded which). Sequencing was carried out using blood. The CDR3 is CSAIRGKSEAFF.